One and the same sample provided the 27 T cell receptor beta chains below, sequenced in a study of T cell responses to AZD1222 COVID-19 vaccine. Generated by immunoSEQ multiplex PCR, the TCRdb table keeps only in-frame clones and is missing some. The data hold some 200,000 clones, with approximately 94% observed a single time. The starting material was peripheral blood, obtained 28 days after the second dose of the MenACWY control vaccine. The source of these receptors is an adult who received the MenACWY meningococcal vaccine as a control.

The genes are TRBV27 and TRBJ2-7, with D perhaps matching TRBD2 (6 bases). The CDR3 has 16 residues. Looked up from germline, CDR1 is MNHEY and CDR2 is SMNVEV (reference sequence). The V and J ends lost 1 base and 6 bases respectively, with 19 bases between them. Here the CDR3 reads CASSLLARSGGSEQYF. CDR3 in DNA: TGTGCCAGCAGTTTATTGGCGCGATCCGGGGGATCCGAGCAGTACTTC.

This chain uses TRBV9 with TRBJ2-7; 7 nucleotides align to TRBD1. Germline V lookup: CDR1 SGDLS, CDR2 YYNGEE. The CDR3 covers 14 residues. V lost 0 bases to trimming and J lost 3 bases; unmatched junction nucleotides: 3. CDR3: CASSVEAGGYEQYF. The CDR3 DNA is TGTGCCAGCAGCGTAGAGGCAGGGGGCTACGAGCAGTACTTC. The full variable domain, with the rest looked up from reference TRBV9 and TRBJ2-7, is DSGVTQTPKHLITATGQRVTLRCSPRSGDLSVYWYQQSLDQGLQFLIQYYNGEERAKGNILERFSAQQFPDLHSELNLSSLELGDSALYFCASSVEAGGYEQYFGPGTRLTVT.

This clone was recorded only once. V gene TRBV19 combines with J gene TRBJ2-7; 11 bases align to TRBD2. Germline values: CDR1 LNHDA, CDR2 SQIVND (reference sequence). V shed 4 bases, J shed 0 bases, and the junction held 8 bases outside the gene matches. The CDR3 consists of 17 residues. CDR3 coding DNA: TGTGCCAGTAGTAGTTCACGACTAGCGGGAAGCTCCTACGAGCAGTACTTC. Its protein is CASSSSRLAGSSYEQYF.

The V and J genes are TRBV30 and TRBJ2-1; 8 positions match TRBD2. The CDR3 length is 14 residues. Trimming took 3 bases from V and 4 from J; bases not matched to a gene: 5. Germline CDR1 and CDR2: GTSNPN and SVGIG (reference sequence). CDR3 bases: TGTGCCTGGAGGGCGGGAGGTTATTACAATGAGCAGTTCTTC. Its protein product is CAWRAGGYYNEQFF. Drawing the rest from reference TRBV30 and TRBJ2-1, the complete variable domain is SQTIHQWPATLVQPVGSPLSLECTVEGTSNPNLYWYRQAAGRGLQLLFYSVGIGQISSEVPQNLSASRPQDRQFILSSKKLLLSDSGFYLCAWRAGGYYNEQFFGPGTRLTVL.

This clone was recorded once. The chain has TRBV4-2 and TRBJ2-3; 8 nucleotides line up with TRBD2. Per germline, CDR1 LGHNA and CDR2 YNFKEQ. With V trimmed by 1 base and J by 5 bases, 8 bases remained unmatched. This CDR3 comprises 16 residues. CDR3 bases: TGTGCCAGCAGCCAAGCGGGGGGGCGGAGGGAAGATACGCAGTATTTT. It is translated as CASSQAGGRREDTQYF.

V and J are TRBV5-5 and TRBJ2-3; no firm D call. Germline CDR1 reads SGHKS; CDR2 reads YYEKEE (reference sequence). There are 15 residues in the CDR3. Deletions cut 0 bases from V and 6 bases from J, with 14 bases between. The CDR3 coding sequence is TGTGCCAGCAGCTTGGGACCCATTTATTTGGATACGCAGTATTTT. Translated: CASSLGPIYLDTQYF. Variable domain in full (rest from reference TRBV5-5 and TRBJ2-3): DAGVTQSPTHLIKTRGQQVTLRCSPISGHKSVSWYQQVLGQGPQFIFQYYEKEERGRGNFPDRFSARQFPNYSSELNVNALLLGDSALYLCASSLGPIYLDTQYFGPGTRLTVL.

This chain connects TRBV19 to TRBJ2-5; D remains unclear. The CDR3 length is 14 residues. V was shortened by 5 bases and J by 1 base, with 11 bases between the two germline ends. Per the germline V gene, CDR1 is LNHDA and CDR2 is SQIVND (reference sequence). CDR3 region: CASSSLGVQETQYF. The DNA for the CDR3 is TGTGCCAGTAGTTCTCTAGGAGTCCAAGAGACCCAGTACTTC.

The V gene is TRBV5-1, the J gene TRBJ2-3; D remains ambiguous. Germline V gene sequence: CDR1 SGHRS, CDR2 YFSETQ. V lost 0 bases and J lost 0, with 8 bases in between. The CDR3 contains 15 residues. As DNA, the CDR3 is TGCGCCAGCAGCTTGGCCTTATCTAGCACAGATACGCAGTATTTT. It translates to CASSLALSSTDTQYF.

This chain links TRBV3-1 (or the pseudogene TRBV3-2) with TRBJ1-2; D might be TRBD1 (6 bases). V shed 4 bases and J shed 4 bases, with 16 bases lying between them. This CDR3 is 15 amino acids long. CDR1 and CDR2 from the germline V gene are LGHDT and YNNKEL (reference sequence). CDR3 sequence: CASSRGGADPYGYTF. CDR3 bases: TGTGCCAGCAGCCGAGGGGGAGCGGACCCCTATGGCTACACCTTC.

V usage is TRBV2 and J usage is TRBJ2-7; tentative D call: TRBD2 (7 bases). The CDR3 length is 17 residues. Germline CDR1 is SNHLY and CDR2 is FYNNEI. Between the trimmed V and J ends, which lost 6 bases and 3 bases, there was a span of 24 bases. In DNA, the CDR3 is TGTGCCAGCAGAAGGGAGGGGGGCAGGCGCCTGTACTACGAGCAGTACTTC. This codes for CASRREGGRRLYYEQYF.

The chain couples TRBV15 to TRBJ2-3; 9 nucleotides agree with TRBD1. Trimming took 4 bases from V and 3 from J; bases not matched to a gene: 8. The CDR3 consists of 16 residues. Germline-derived CDR1 and CDR2 are LNHNV and YYDKDF (reference sequence). The CDR3 sequence is CATSIGDRDVTDTQYF. The CDR3 region has the DNA TGTGCCACCAGCATCGGGGACAGGGATGTAACAGATACGCAGTATTTT.

The CDR3 protein is CASSRRFYNEQFF. The CDR3 bases are TGTGCCAGCAGTCGAAGGTTCTACAATGAGCAGTTCTTC. The rearrangement joins TRBV27 to TRBJ2-1; no clear D. This CDR3 has 13 amino acids. V lost 5 bases to trimming and J lost 3 bases, with 8 bases between them. Germline V CDR1 and CDR2: MNHEY, SMNVEV (reference sequence).

V is TRBV7-2 and J is TRBJ2-4; 7 bases map to TRBD2. After removal of 6 bases from V and 0 bases from J, the junction contained 5 bases not matched to a gene. The CDR3 contains 15 residues. The germline V gene encodes CDR1 SGHTA and CDR2 FQGNSA. CDR3 loop: CASSGGGLAKNIQYF. CDR3 sequence (DNA): TGTGCCAGCAGTGGGGGGGGTCTAGCCAAAAACATTCAGTACTTC. Filled out from reference TRBV7-2 and TRBJ2-4, the complete variable domain reads GAGVSQSPSNKVTEKGKDVELRCDPISGHTALYWYRQSLGQGLEFLIYFQGNSAPDKSGLPSDRFSAERTGGSVSTLTIQRTQQEDSAVYLCASSGGGLAKNIQYFGAGTRLSVL.

This chain uses TRBV9 with TRBJ1-2, with TRBD1 matching over 10 bases. Looked up from germline, CDR1 is SGDLS and CDR2 is YYNGEE. With V trimmed by 4 bases and J by 3 bases, 6 bases remained unmatched. This CDR3 is built from 15 residues. The CDR3 spells CASSLGQGIDYGYTF. The CDR3 DNA follows: TGTGCCAGCAGCTTGGGACAGGGGATCGACTATGGCTACACCTTC.

The rearrangement uses TRBV7-9 and TRBJ1-5; TRBD1 is a possible D gene (5 bases). Looked up from germline, CDR1 is SEHNR and CDR2 is FQNEAQ (reference sequence). V dropped 3 bases and J dropped 7 bases, with 13 bases sitting between them. CDR3 length: 14 amino acids. In DNA, the CDR3 is TGTGCCAGCAGCTTGGGACTCCCGGGACAGCCCCAGCATTTT. This sequence encodes CASSLGLPGQPQHF.

The chain joins TRBV3-1 (or the pseudogene TRBV3-2) to TRBJ2-2, with D possibly being TRBD2 (6 bases). V lost 4 bases, J lost 5 bases, and 14 bases lay in between. The CDR3 sequence is 15 residues long. CDR1 is LGHDT and CDR2 is YNNKEL in the germline V gene (reference sequence). The CDR3 coding sequence is TGTGCCAGCAGCCGAGATCCGCTAGCGACCGGGGAGCTGTTTTTT. Its protein is CASSRDPLATGELFF.

The rearrangement joins TRBV28 to TRBJ2-3; 9 bases align to TRBD2. The trim removed 2 bases at V and 6 bases at J, leaving 9 bases unmatched. There are 16 residues in the CDR3. Germline-derived CDR1 and CDR2 are MDHEN and SYDVKM. The DNA for the CDR3 is TGTGCCAGCAGTTTAGGGGTAGCGGGAGTGGGGGATACGCAGTATTTT. It yields the protein CASSLGVAGVGDTQYF.

The V call is TRBV27, the J call TRBJ1-1, with 12 bases lining up with TRBD1. J gave up 6 bases and V 7 bases, and 6 bases lay outside the gene matches. Germline values: CDR1 MNHEY, CDR2 SMNVEV (reference sequence). The CDR3 has 14 residues. The CDR3 nucleotides read TGTGCCAGCAATAAGGGACAGGGGGCTCCTGAAGCTTTCTTT. Translated: CASNKGQGAPEAFF.

The count of this clone is one. The chain links TRBV7-3 to TRBJ2-7; TRBD1 agrees at 11 bases. Germline V lookup: CDR1 SGHTA, CDR2 FQGTGA. The CDR3 spans 13 residues. The V segment lost 11 bases and the J segment 3 bases; nucleotides outside the gene matches: 6. The CDR3 sequence is CAGTGTGGYEQYF. The CDR3 DNA follows: TGTGCCGGCACCGGGACAGGGGGCTACGAGCAGTACTTC.

V gene TRBV27 combines with J gene TRBJ2-3; 8 bases are shared with TRBD1. Trimming cost V 3 bases and J 2 bases; bases outside gene matches: 10. Germline assignment: CDR1 MNHEY and CDR2 SMNVEV (reference sequence). The CDR3 is 17 residues long. Here the CDR3 DNA reads TGTGCCAGCAGTTTTGGGAAACAGGGGGTCTACACAGATACGCAGTATTTT. Amino acids: CASSFGKQGVYTDTQYF.

Only one count was recorded for this clone. The chain employs TRBV9 and TRBJ1-1; D is perhaps TRBD1 (5 bases). Trimming shortened V by 5 bases and J by 1 base, and 9 bases separated the two germline ends. This CDR3 contains 13 residues. The germline V gene encodes CDR1 SGDLS and CDR2 YYNGEE. CDR3 in DNA: TGTGCCAGCAGGAGGGACGAGAACACTGAAGCTTTCTTT. Translating it yields CASRRDENTEAFF.

This clone was seen more than once but under ten times. This chain links TRBV30 with TRBJ1-6, with a weak D call TRBD1 (6 bases). This CDR3 is 14 amino acids long. V gave up 2 bases and J gave up 7 bases, with 12 bases separating them. Germline loops: CDR1 GTSNPN, CDR2 SVGIG (reference sequence). The CDR3 loop is CAWSQQTGNSPLHF. The DNA for the CDR3 is TGTGCCTGGAGTCAACAAACAGGGAATTCACCCCTCCACTTT.

This rearrangement joins TRBV6-1 to TRBJ1-1; D unclear. This CDR3 has 13 residues. Germline V gene data show CDR1 as MNHNS and CDR2 as SASEGT. V was trimmed by 1 base and J by 3 bases, leaving 6 bases between them. In DNA form, the CDR3 reads TGTGCCAGCAGTGAAGTCGGGTACACTGAAGCTTTCTTT. Amino acids: CASSEVGYTEAFF.

This chain uses TRBV19 with TRBJ1-2; the match to TRBD1 covers 7 bases. Germline CDR1 LNHDA, CDR2 SQIVND (reference sequence). Losses at the gene ends were 6 bases for V and 0 bases for J; bases not matched to a gene: 4. This CDR3 comprises 14 residues. CDR3 DNA: TGTGCCAGTAGACCAGGGGGAACTAACTATGGCTACACCTTC. Translation: CASRPGGTNYGYTF.

The chain recombines TRBV18 with TRBJ2-2, with 10 bases identical to TRBD2. Germline trimming cut 2 bases from V and 4 bases from J; bases unmatched to any gene: 16. The CDR3 has 20 amino acids. Germline loops: CDR1 KGHSH, CDR2 LQKENI. CDR3 loop: CASSPNGPPRTSGLTGELFF. CDR3 bases: TGTGCCAGCTCACCAAACGGGCCACCACGGACTAGCGGACTCACCGGGGAGCTGTTTTTT.

The chain combines TRBV6-2 or TRBV6-3 with TRBJ2-1; TRBD2 matches at 10 bases. The CDR3 spans 20 residues. Germline V gene sequence: CDR1 MNHEY, CDR2 SVGEGT. Trimming took 2 bases from V and 7 from J; bases not matched to a gene: 20. Here the CDR3 DNA reads TGTGCCAGCAGTTACCCGCTCACCGATGTAGCGGGGGGTGGGGGAAATGAGCAGTTCTTC. Its protein is CASSYPLTDVAGGGGNEQFF.

The chain is built from TRBV3-1 (or the pseudogene TRBV3-2) and TRBJ1-1, with D possibly TRBD1 on 5 matching bases. This CDR3 is built from 15 residues. Trimming pared 6 bases from V and 0 bases from J, leaving 14 bases between. The germline gives CDR1 LGHDT, CDR2 YNNKEL (reference sequence). Here the CDR3 reads CASRGEGSMNTEAFF. The DNA of the CDR3 is TGTGCCAGCAGGGGGGAGGGGAGCATGAACACTGAAGCTTTCTTT.